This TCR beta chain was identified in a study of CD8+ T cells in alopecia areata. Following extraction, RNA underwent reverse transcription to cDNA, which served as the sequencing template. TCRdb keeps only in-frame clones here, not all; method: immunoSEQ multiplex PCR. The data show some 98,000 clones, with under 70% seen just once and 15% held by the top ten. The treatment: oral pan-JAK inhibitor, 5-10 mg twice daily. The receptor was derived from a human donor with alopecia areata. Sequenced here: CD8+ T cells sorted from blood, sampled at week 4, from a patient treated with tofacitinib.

DNA for the CDR3: TGTGCCAGCAGCACCAGTTACGGGACAGGGGGACCCTATGGCTACACCTTC. Protein sequence: CASSTSYGTGGPYGYTF. The genes are TRBV9 and TRBJ1-2; 11 positions match TRBD1. CDR3 length: 17 residues. In germline, CDR1 is SGDLS, CDR2 YYNGEE. The trim removed 4 bases at V and 4 bases at J, leaving 12 bases unmatched.